The 21 T cell receptor beta chains reported below all come from one sample, sequenced in a study of control samples from healthy donors and cancer patients. Measured with immunoSEQ multiplex PCR; TCRdb has only the in-frame clones, and not every one. In the table there are fewer than 200,000 clones, 90% of which are singletons. The specimen was blood. These receptors originate from a woman in her 50s in good health.

This clone was seen a single time. The V and J genes are TRBV6-5 and TRBJ2-7; D unclear. Trimming took 6 bases from V and 0 from J, leaving 12 bases between them. Germline V gene lookup returns CDR1 MNHEY and CDR2 SVGAGI. The length of the CDR3 is 14 residues. The CDR3 loop reads CASSRRIPSYEQYF. DNA of the CDR3: TGTGCCAGCAGCCGCCGGATCCCCTCCTACGAGCAGTACTTC.

This chain links TRBV28 with TRBJ1-3; D gene uncertain. Trimming cost V 8 bases and J 7 bases, with 18 bases left between them. The CDR3 is 14 residues long. Germline V gene lookup returns CDR1 MDHEN and CDR2 SYDVKM. The CDR3 loop is CASGPPQRRNTIYF. Written as DNA, the CDR3 is TGTGCCAGCGGGCCTCCCCAAAGGAGGAACACCATATATTTT.

The chain combines TRBV6-4 with TRBJ2-7; possible D gene TRBD1, 6 bases. Germline assignment: CDR1 MRHNA and CDR2 SNTAGT. V lost 2 bases to trimming and J lost 6 bases, with 20 bases between them. The CDR3 consists of 16 residues. The CDR3 spells CASSDPSHPTGREQYF. The DNA of the CDR3 is TGTGCCAGCAGTGACCCTTCCCACCCCACAGGGCGCGAGCAGTACTTC.

This sequence joins TRBV12-5 and TRBJ1-1, with no clear D. CDR1 is LGHNT, CDR2 FRNRAP, per germline. V lost 1 base to trimming and J lost 1 base, with 10 bases between them. CDR3 size: 15 residues. The CDR3 DNA sequence: TGTGCTAGTGGTTTGGAGGACCTTGGGAACACTGAAGCTTTCTTT. Protein: CASGLEDLGNTEAFF. The variable domain in full, with the rest retrieved from reference TRBV12-5 and TRBJ1-1, is DARVTQTPRHKVTEMGQEVTMRCQPILGHNTVFWYRQTMMQGLELLAYFRNRAPLDDSGMPKDRFSAEMPDATLATLKIQPSEPRDSAVYFCASGLEDLGNTEAFFGQGTRLTVV.

This chain joins TRBV2 and TRBJ2-3, with a possible D match to TRBD1 (6 bases). Germline V gene sequence: CDR1 SNHLY, CDR2 FYNNEI. With 6 bases removed from V and 3 bases from J, the gap between germline ends came to 16 bases. The length of the CDR3 is 15 residues. The CDR3 DNA is TGTGCCAGCAGAGAACAGGGAGCTATTACAGATACGCAGTATTTT. The encoded protein is CASREQGAITDTQYF.

The genes are TRBV30 and TRBJ2-5, with 8 nucleotides matching TRBD2. CDR1 and CDR2 (germline): GTSNPN, SVGIG (reference sequence). The CDR3 spans 14 residues. Trimming removed 5 bases from V and 5 bases from J; junction bases left unmatched: 10. CDR3 sequence reads: CAWDLGLAGETQYF. The CDR3 DNA reads as TGTGCCTGGGACCTAGGACTAGCCGGCGAGACCCAGTACTTC. Complete variable domain (other parts from reference TRBV30 and TRBJ2-5): SQTIHQWPATLVQPVGSPLSLECTVEGTSNPNLYWYRQAAGRGLQLLFYSVGIGQISSEVPQNLSASRPQDRQFILSSKKLLLSDSGFYLCAWDLGLAGETQYFGPGTRLLVL.

In its sample, this clone was seen once. The rearrangement links TRBV6-2 or TRBV6-3 to TRBJ1-1, with unresolved D. The V gene lost 5 bases and the J gene lost 4 bases, with 5 bases spanning the gap. Germline CDR1 is MNHEY and CDR2 is SVGEGT. CDR3 size: 11 residues. CDR3 coding DNA: TGTGCCAGCAGTCAGTCCACTGAAGCTTTCTTT. Its translation is CASSQSTEAFF.

The chain employs TRBV7-8 and TRBJ2-7, with 8 bases lining up with TRBD1. The V gene's germline CDR1 is SGHVS and CDR2 FQNEAQ. The V gene end was trimmed by 5 bases and the J gene end by 4 bases; junction bases not matched to a gene: 7. CDR3 size: 14 residues. CDR3 protein: CASSPRRDRYEQYF. The DNA of the CDR3 is TGTGCCAGCAGCCCCCGCCGGGACAGGTACGAGCAGTACTTC.

This chain joins TRBV28 and TRBJ1-5, with TRBD1 matching over 7 bases. Germline CDR1 reads MDHEN; CDR2 reads SYDVKM. After removal of 5 bases from V and 0 bases from J, the junction contained 7 bases not matched to a gene. The CDR3 runs 16 residues. CDR3 in DNA: TGTGCCAGCAGTCCCCAGACAGGGTATAGCAATCAGCCCCAGCATTTT. This encodes CASSPQTGYSNQPQHF.

This clone was counted a single time. The CDR3 is CASSPGQALSGYTF. The CDR3, as DNA: TGTGCCAGCAGCCCAGGTCAGGCCCTATCTGGCTACACCTTC. The V gene is TRBV7-3, the J gene TRBJ1-2; no clear D. The CDR3 is 14 amino acids. Germline-derived CDR1 and CDR2 are SGHTA and FQGTGA. The V gene lost 5 bases and the J gene lost 7 bases, with 17 bases spanning the gap.

This clone was counted once. The V and J genes are TRBV5-5 and TRBJ1-5; D gene unclear. V was cut by 1 base and J by 1 base, with 6 bases left in between. Germline CDR1 and CDR2: SGHKS and YYEKEE (reference sequence). This CDR3 spans 14 amino acids. The CDR3 bases are TGTGCCAGCAGCTTGCCGGGGAGCAATCAGCCCCAGCATTTT. Protein: CASSLPGSNQPQHF.

This clone was seen a handful of times. The J gene is TRBJ2-1, the V gene TRBV30; 16 bases fit TRBD2. The CDR3 has 20 amino acids. V dropped 0 bases and J dropped 6; count of bases not matched to a gene: 14. CDR1 GTSNPN and CDR2 SVGIG come from the germline V gene (reference sequence). CDR3 protein: CAWSVRWQGLAGGRSNEQFF. Here the CDR3 DNA reads TGTGCCTGGAGTGTACGTTGGCAGGGACTAGCGGGAGGGCGGTCCAATGAGCAGTTCTTC.

This clone was seen once. The chain combines TRBV25-1 with TRBJ2-4, with 9 nucleotides matching TRBD1. The CDR3 has 18 residues. Unmatched junction bases numbered 13, after V lost 6 bases and J lost 1 base. Germline assignment: CDR1 MGHDK and CDR2 SYGVNS. The CDR3 is CASRTPGQGYSAKNIQYF. The CDR3 nucleotides are TGTGCCAGCAGAACACCGGGACAGGGATATAGCGCCAAAAACATTCAGTACTTC. The complete variable domain, with remaining parts taken from reference TRBV25-1 and TRBJ2-4, reads EADIYQTPRYLVIGTGKKITLECSQTMGHDKMYWYQQDPGMELHLIHYSYGVNSTEKGDLSSESTVSRIRTEHFPLTLESARPSHTSQYLCASRTPGQGYSAKNIQYFGAGTRLSVL.

J is TRBJ1-6 and V is TRBV3-1 (or the pseudogene TRBV3-2); tentative D call: TRBD1 (6 bases). Looked up from germline, CDR1 is LGHDT and CDR2 is YNNKEL (reference sequence). The CDR3 runs 15 residues. Deletions cut 0 bases from V and 9 bases from J, with 12 bases between. The CDR3 region has the DNA TGTGCCAGCAGCCAAGAGGGCAGGGGTGGTTCACCCCTCCACTTT. Translation gives CASSQEGRGGSPLHF.

The rearrangement joins TRBV6-2 or TRBV6-3 to TRBJ2-1; TRBD2 matches at 15 bases. V lost 3 bases, J lost 5 bases, and 11 bases stayed unmatched. This CDR3 region has 19 residues. CDR1 is MNHEY and CDR2 is SVGEGT in the germline V gene. CDR3 region: CASSYTGLAGGPRNNEQFF. As DNA, the CDR3 is TGTGCCAGCAGTTATACCGGACTAGCGGGAGGGCCGAGAAACAATGAGCAGTTCTTC.

The rearrangement links TRBV7-2 to TRBJ2-3; TRBD2 agrees at 10 bases. V was pared by 3 bases and J by 2 bases, with 14 bases of the junction left unmatched. CDR1 and CDR2 from the germline V gene are SGHTA and FQGNSA. The length of the CDR3 is 19 residues. CDR3 DNA: TGTGCCAGCAGCTTTAGAAGCGGACTAGCGGAGCCGGACACAGATACGCAGTATTTT. Translated, it gives CASSFRSGLAEPDTDTQYF.

V usage is TRBV28 and J usage is TRBJ1-5, with TRBD1 matching 8 bases. The germline V gene encodes CDR1 MDHEN and CDR2 SYDVKM. The ends lost 2 bases at V and 6 bases at J; junction bases unmatched: 6. The CDR3 length is 15 residues. CDR3 residues: CASSLPAGGVQPQHF. CDR3 DNA: TGTGCCAGCAGTTTACCCGCAGGGGGCGTTCAGCCCCAGCATTTT.

This clone appeared a few times. The chain carries TRBV7-2 and TRBJ2-7; D is possibly TRBD1 or TRBD2 (5 bases each). Germline V gives CDR1 SGHTA, CDR2 FQGNSA. The V and J ends lost 7 bases and 6 bases respectively, with 16 bases between them. The CDR3 contains 13 residues. CDR3 protein: CASTAGAAVEQYF. The CDR3 nucleotides are TGTGCCAGCACCGCCGGGGCCGCGGTCGAGCAGTACTTC.

The genes are TRBV2 and TRBJ1-6; 9 bases map to TRBD1. Germline V CDR1 and CDR2: SNHLY, FYNNEI. This CDR3 has 15 residues. With V trimmed by 6 bases and J by 7 bases, 7 bases remained unmatched. The CDR3 sequence is CASRSGTGRNSPLHF. As DNA, the CDR3 is TGTGCCAGCAGGTCCGGGACAGGGCGAAATTCACCCCTCCACTTT.

The rearrangement links TRBV29-1 to TRBJ1-2; 9 nucleotides align to TRBD1. Germline V CDR1 and CDR2: SQVTM, ANQGSEA. The CDR3 spans 13 residues. With 7 bases clipped from V and 7 bases from J, the junction kept 10 bases outside the gene matches. The CDR3 nucleotides are TGCAGCGCCCATCAGCGGGACAGGGCTGGCTACACCTTC. Translated: CSAHQRDRAGYTF. Filled out from reference TRBV29-1 and TRBJ1-2, the complete variable domain reads SAVISQKPSRDICQRGTSLTIQCQVDSQVTMMFWYRQQPGQSLTLIATANQGSEATYESGFVIDKFPISRPNLTFSTLTVSNMSPEDSSIYLCSAHQRDRAGYTFGSGTRLTVV.

This clone has only a few counts. The chain combines TRBV5-5 with TRBJ1-5; D might be TRBD1 (5 bases). Germline CDR1 reads SGHKS; CDR2 reads YYEKEE (reference sequence). Trimming stripped 4 bases from V and 0 bases from J, with 17 bases between. The CDR3 runs to 17 residues. CDR3 in amino acids: CASSPLGGDASNQPQHF. CDR3 nucleotides: TGTGCCAGCAGCCCCCTGGGGGGGGATGCTAGCAATCAGCCCCAGCATTTT.